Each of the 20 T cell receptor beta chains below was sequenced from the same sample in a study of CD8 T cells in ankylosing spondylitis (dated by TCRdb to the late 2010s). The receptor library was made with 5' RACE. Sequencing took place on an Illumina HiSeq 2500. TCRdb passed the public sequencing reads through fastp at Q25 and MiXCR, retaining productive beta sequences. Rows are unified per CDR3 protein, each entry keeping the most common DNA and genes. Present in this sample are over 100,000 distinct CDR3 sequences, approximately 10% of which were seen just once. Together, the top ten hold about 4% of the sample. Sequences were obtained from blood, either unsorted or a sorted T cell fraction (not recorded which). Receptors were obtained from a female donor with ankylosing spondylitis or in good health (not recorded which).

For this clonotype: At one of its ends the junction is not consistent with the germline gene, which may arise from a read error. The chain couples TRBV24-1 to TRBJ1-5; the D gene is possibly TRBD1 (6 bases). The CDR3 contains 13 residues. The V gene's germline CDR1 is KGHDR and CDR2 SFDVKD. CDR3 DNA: TGTGCCACCAGTGGGACAGTCGATCAGCCCCGGCATTTT. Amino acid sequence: CATSGTVDQPRHF.

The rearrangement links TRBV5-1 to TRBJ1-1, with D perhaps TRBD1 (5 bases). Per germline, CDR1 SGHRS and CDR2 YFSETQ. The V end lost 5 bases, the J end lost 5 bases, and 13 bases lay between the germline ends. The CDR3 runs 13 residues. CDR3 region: CASSPGVGTEAFF. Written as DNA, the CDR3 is TGCGCCAGCAGTCCGGGGGTCGGAACTGAAGCTTTCTTT.

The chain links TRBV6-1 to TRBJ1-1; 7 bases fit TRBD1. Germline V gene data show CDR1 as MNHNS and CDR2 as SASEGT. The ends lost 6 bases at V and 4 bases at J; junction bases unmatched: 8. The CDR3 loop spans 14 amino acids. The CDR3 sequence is CASRVDRDFTEAFF. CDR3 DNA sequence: TGTGCCAGCAGGGTAGACAGGGATTTCACTGAAGCTTTCTTT.

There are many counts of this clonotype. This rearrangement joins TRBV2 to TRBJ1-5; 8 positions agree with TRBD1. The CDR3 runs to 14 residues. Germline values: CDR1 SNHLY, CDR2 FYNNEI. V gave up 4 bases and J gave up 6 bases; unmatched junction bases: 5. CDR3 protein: CASSGRDRSQPQHF. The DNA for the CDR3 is TGTGCCAGCAGTGGCCGGGACAGGAGTCAGCCCCAGCATTTT.

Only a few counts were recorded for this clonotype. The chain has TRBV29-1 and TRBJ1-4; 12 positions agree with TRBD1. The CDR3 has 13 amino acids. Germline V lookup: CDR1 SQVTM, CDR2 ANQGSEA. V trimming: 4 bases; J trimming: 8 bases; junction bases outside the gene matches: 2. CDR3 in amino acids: CSVAGQGAEKLFF. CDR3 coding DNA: TGCAGCGTTGCGGGACAGGGGGCAGAAAAACTGTTTTTT.

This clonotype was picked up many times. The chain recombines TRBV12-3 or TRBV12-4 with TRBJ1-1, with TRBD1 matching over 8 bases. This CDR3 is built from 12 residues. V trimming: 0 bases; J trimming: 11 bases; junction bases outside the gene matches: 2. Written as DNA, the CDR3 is TGTGCCAGCAGTTTAGCCACAGGGGGGGCTTTCTTT. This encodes CASSLATGGAFF.

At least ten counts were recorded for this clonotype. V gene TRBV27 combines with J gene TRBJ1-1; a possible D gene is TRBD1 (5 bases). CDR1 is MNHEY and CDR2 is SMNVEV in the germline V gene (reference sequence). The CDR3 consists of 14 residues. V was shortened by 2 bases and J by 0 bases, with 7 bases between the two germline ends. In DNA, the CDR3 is TGTGCCAGCAGTTTAGACAGCATGAACACTGAAGCTTTCTTT. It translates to CASSLDSMNTEAFF.

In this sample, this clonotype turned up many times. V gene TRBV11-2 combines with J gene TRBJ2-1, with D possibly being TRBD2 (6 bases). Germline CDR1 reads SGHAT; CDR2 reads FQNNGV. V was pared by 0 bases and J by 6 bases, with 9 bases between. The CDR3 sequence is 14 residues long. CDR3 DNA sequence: TGTGCCAGCAGCTTAGAGCGGGACGCCAATGAGCAGTTCTTC. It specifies CASSLERDANEQFF. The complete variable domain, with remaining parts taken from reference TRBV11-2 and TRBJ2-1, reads EAGVAQSPRYKIIEKRQSVAFWCNPISGHATLYWYQQILGQGPKLLIQFQNNGVVDDSQLPKDRFSAERLKGVDSTLKIQPAKLEDSAVYLCASSLERDANEQFFGPGTRLTVL.

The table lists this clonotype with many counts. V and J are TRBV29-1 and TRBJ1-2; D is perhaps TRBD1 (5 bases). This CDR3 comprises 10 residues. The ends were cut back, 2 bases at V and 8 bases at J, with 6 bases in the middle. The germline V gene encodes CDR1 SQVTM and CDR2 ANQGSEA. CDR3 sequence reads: CSVEWGGYTF. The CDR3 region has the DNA TGCAGCGTTGAATGGGGGGGCTACACCTTC.

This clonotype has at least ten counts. The CDR3 DNA reads TGTGCCAGCACCAGGATCAGTGGCCCCGGGGAGCAGTACTTC. Translation gives CASTRISGPGEQYF. The J gene is TRBJ2-7, the V gene TRBV12-3 or TRBV12-4; D remains unclear. The CDR3 runs to 14 residues. V lost 7 bases and J 7 bases, leaving 20 bases between the germline ends.

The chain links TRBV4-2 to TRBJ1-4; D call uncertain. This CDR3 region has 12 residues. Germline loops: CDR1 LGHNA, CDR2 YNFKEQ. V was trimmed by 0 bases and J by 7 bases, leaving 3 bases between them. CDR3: CASSQDREKLFF. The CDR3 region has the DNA TGTGCCAGCAGCCAAGATCGTGAAAAACTGTTTTTT.

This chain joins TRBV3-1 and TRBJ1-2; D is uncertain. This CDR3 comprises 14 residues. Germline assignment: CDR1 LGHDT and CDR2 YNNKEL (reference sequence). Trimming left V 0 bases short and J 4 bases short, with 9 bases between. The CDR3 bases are TGTGCCAGCAGCCAAGATCTGGGAAGCTATGGCTACACCTTC. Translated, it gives CASSQDLGSYGYTF.

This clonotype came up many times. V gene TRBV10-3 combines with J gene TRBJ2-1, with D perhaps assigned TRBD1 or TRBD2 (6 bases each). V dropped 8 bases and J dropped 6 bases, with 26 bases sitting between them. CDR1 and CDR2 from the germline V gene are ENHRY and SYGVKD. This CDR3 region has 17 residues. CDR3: CAIGPPVSGALFNEQFF. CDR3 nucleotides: TGTGCCATCGGTCCCCCCGTATCGGGGGCCCTGTTCAATGAGCAGTTCTTC.

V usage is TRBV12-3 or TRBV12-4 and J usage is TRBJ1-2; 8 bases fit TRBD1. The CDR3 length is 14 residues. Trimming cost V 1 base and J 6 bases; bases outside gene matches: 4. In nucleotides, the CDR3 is TGTGCCAGCAGTTTAGGATTGACAGGGGATGGCTACACCTTC. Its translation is CASSLGLTGDGYTF.

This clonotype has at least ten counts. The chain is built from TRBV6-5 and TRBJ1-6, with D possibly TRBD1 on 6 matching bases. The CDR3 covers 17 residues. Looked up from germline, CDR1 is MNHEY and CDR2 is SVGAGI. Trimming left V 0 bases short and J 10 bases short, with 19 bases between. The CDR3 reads CASSYSEVEQGESPLHF. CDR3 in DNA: TGTGCCAGCAGTTACTCGGAGGTTGAACAGGGAGAATCACCCCTCCACTTT.

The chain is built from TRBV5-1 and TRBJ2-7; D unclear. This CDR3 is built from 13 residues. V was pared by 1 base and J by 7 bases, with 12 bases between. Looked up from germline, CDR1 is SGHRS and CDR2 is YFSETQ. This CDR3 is CASSLSGVGEQYF. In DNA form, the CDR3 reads TGCGCCAGCAGCTTGAGTGGGGTCGGTGAGCAGTACTTC.

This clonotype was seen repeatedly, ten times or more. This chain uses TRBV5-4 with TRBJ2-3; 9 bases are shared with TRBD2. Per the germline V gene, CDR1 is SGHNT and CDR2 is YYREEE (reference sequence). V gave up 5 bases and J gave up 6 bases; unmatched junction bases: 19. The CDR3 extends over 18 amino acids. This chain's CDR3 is CASSSGLARGFSLDTQYF. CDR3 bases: TGTGCCAGCAGTTCGGGACTAGCAAGAGGATTTTCTCTGGATACGCAGTATTTT. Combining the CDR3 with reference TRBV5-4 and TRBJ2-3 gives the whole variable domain ETGVTQSPTHLIKTRGQQVTLRCSSQSGHNTVSWYQQALGQGPQFIFQYYREEENGRGNFPPRFSGLQFPNYSSELNVNALELDDSALYLCASSSGLARGFSLDTQYFGPGTRLTVL.

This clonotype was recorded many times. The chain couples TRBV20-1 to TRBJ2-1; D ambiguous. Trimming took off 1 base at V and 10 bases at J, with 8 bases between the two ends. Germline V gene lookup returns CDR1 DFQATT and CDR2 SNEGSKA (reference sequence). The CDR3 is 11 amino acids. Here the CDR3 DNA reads TGCAGTGCTAGAGTCGGTGTGGAGCAGTTCTTC. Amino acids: CSARVGVEQFF.

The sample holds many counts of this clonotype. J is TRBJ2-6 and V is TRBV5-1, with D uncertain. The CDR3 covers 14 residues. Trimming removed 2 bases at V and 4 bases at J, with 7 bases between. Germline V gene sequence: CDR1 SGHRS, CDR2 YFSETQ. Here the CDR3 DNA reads TGCGCCAGCAGCTTAAGGTCCGGGGCCAACGTCCTGACTTTC. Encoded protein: CASSLRSGANVLTF.

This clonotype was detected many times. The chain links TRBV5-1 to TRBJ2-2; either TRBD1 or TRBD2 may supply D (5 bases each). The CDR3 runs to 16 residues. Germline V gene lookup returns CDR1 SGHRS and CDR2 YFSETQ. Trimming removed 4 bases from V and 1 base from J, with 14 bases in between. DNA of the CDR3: TGCGCCAGCAGCCTCTCGGGACGTCGGAACACCGGGGAGCTGTTTTTT. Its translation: CASSLSGRRNTGELFF.